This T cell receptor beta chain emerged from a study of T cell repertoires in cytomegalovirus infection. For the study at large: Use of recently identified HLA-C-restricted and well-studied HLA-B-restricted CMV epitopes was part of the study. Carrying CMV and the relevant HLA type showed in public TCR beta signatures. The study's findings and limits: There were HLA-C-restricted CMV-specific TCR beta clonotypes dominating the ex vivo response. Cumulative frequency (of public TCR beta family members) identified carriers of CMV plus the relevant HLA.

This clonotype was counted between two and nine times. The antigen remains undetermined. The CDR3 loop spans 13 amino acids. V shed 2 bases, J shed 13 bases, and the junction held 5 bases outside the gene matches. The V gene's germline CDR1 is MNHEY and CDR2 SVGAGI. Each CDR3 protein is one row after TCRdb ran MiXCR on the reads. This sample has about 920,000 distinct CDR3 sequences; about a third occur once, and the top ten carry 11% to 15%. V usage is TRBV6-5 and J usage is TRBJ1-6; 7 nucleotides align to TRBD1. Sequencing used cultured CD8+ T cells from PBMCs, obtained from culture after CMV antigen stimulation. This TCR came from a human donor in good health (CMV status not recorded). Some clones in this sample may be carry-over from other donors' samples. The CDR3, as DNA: TGTGCCAGCAGTTACCACGCGACAGGGCCCCTCCACTTT. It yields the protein CASSYHATGPLHF.